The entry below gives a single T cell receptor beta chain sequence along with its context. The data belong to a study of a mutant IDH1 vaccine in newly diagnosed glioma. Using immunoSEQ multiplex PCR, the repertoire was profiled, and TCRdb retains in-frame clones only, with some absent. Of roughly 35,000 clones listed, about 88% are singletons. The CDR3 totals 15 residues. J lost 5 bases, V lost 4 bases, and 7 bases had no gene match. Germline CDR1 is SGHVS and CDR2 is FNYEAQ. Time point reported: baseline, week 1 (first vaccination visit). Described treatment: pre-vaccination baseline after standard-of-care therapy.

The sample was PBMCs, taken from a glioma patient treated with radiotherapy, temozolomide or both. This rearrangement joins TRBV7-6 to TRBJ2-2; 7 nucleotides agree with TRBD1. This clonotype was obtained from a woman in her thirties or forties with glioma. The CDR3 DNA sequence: TGTGCCAGCAGCTCGTGGTCACAGGGGACCGGGGAGCTGTTTTTT. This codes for CASSSWSQGTGELFF.